This passage covers 30 T cell receptor beta chains from one sample sequenced in a study of a mutant IDH1 vaccine in newly diagnosed glioma. Generated by immunoSEQ multiplex PCR, the TCRdb table keeps only in-frame clones and is missing some. This sample has 40,000 or so clones, with around 82% found just once. This sample's time point: week 47, end of study. A 20-mer mutant IDH1 peptide at 300 ug was injected subcutaneously with topical imiquimod. Which antigens these TCRs recognize remains unknown. This specimen was PBMCs, taken from a glioma patient whose treatment included an IDH1 peptide vaccine. Receptors originate from a man younger than 35 with glioma. Some clones in this sample may be carry-over from other donors' samples.

The rearrangement joins TRBV4-3 to TRBJ2-2; tentative D call: TRBD1 (5 bases). The germline V gene encodes CDR1 LGHNA and CDR2 YSLEER. V lost 1 base and J 0 bases, leaving 9 bases between the germline ends. This CDR3 comprises 16 residues. CDR3 DNA: TGCGCCAGCAGCCAAGGACAGATTGCGAACACCGGGGAGCTGTTTTTT. Amino acid sequence: CASSQGQIANTGELFF.

This sequence joins TRBV5-4 and TRBJ1-2; possible D gene TRBD1, 5 bases. The CDR3 length is 17 residues. CDR1 SGHNT and CDR2 YYREEE come from the germline V gene (reference sequence). V dropped 4 bases and J dropped 0 bases, with 19 bases sitting between them. In DNA, the CDR3 is TGTGCCAGCAGCCACTACCCTTTGGGGGATCCTAACTATGGCTACACCTTC. It encodes CASSHYPLGDPNYGYTF.

This clone occurred once. The CDR3 here is CASSQGNSGRTTYEQYF. The CDR3 DNA is TGCGCCAGCAGCCAAGGAAATAGCGGACGAACGACCTACGAGCAGTACTTC. This chain connects TRBV4-1 to TRBJ2-7, with D possibly being TRBD2 (6 bases). The CDR3 length is 17 residues. CDR1 and CDR2 (germline): MGHRA, YSYEKL. Between the trimmed V and J ends, which lost 1 base and 2 bases, there was a span of 18 bases.

J is TRBJ2-2 and V is TRBV5-1; 8 bases are a match to TRBD2. Per the germline V gene, CDR1 is SGHRS and CDR2 is YFSETQ. V was clipped by 0 bases and J by 6 bases; unmatched bases: 1. This CDR3 contains 14 residues. The CDR3 nucleotides are TGCGCCAGCAGCTTGGGGACTAGCTCCGGGGAGCTGTTTTTT. As protein: CASSLGTSSGELFF. Full variable domain (outside the CDR3, taken from reference TRBV5-1 and TRBJ2-2): KAGVTQTPRYLIKTRGQQVTLSCSPISGHRSVSWYQQTPGQGLQFLFEYFSETQRNKGNFPGRFSGRQFSNSRSEMNVSTLELGDSALYLCASSLGTSSGELFFGEGSRLTVL.

The V and J genes are TRBV9 and TRBJ2-7, with D maybe TRBD2 (6 bases). With 2 bases removed from V and 4 bases from J, the gap between germline ends came to 16 bases. This CDR3 contains 15 residues. The germline CDR1 and CDR2 sequences are SGDLS and YYNGEE. In DNA, the CDR3 is TGTGCCAGCAGCGTGGGACTTAGCCTCGGTTACGAGCAGTACTTC. It codes for CASSVGLSLGYEQYF.

V and J are TRBV9 and TRBJ1-3, with 7 bases fitting TRBD1. The CDR3 has 15 residues. CDR1 and CDR2 (germline): SGDLS, YYNGEE. The V gene end was trimmed by 2 bases and the J gene end by 0 bases; junction bases not matched to a gene: 2. CDR3 amino acids: CASSVGDSSGNTIYF. CDR3 nucleotides: TGTGCCAGCAGCGTCGGGGACAGCTCTGGAAACACCATATATTTT. The full variable domain, its missing parts supplied by reference TRBV9 and TRBJ1-3, is DSGVTQTPKHLITATGQRVTLRCSPRSGDLSVYWYQQSLDQGLQFLIQYYNGEERAKGNILERFSAQQFPDLHSELNLSSLELGDSALYFCASSVGDSSGNTIYFGEGSWLTVV.

This clone appeared a single time. The chain is built from TRBV4-3 and TRBJ2-3, with 7 bases matching TRBD2. J was trimmed by 2 bases and V by 0 bases; bases with no gene match: 11. Germline V CDR1 and CDR2: LGHNA, YSLEER. The CDR3 has 18 amino acids. The CDR3 loop is CASSQDIGFSGFTDTQYF. In DNA form, the CDR3 reads TGCGCCAGCAGCCAAGATATAGGTTTTAGCGGGTTCACAGATACGCAGTATTTT.

The chain is built from TRBV5-4 and TRBJ2-5; 9 bases agree with TRBD2. The CDR3 runs 15 residues. The V and J ends lost 4 bases and 2 bases, in that order; junction bases with no gene match: 6. Germline CDR1 SGHNT, CDR2 YYREEE (reference sequence). CDR3 residues: CASSRTSGRQETQYF. CDR3 coding DNA: TGTGCCAGCAGCCGTACTAGCGGGCGGCAAGAGACCCAGTACTTC.

The gene calls are TRBV30 and TRBJ1-2, with TRBD1 matching over 10 bases. Germline assignment: CDR1 GTSNPN and CDR2 SVGIG (reference sequence). There are 13 residues in the CDR3. Trimming cost V 2 bases and J 8 bases; bases outside gene matches: 5. Here the CDR3 DNA reads TGTGCCTGGAGTCCCGGGACAGGGGACGGCTACACCTTC. It is translated as CAWSPGTGDGYTF.

The chain combines TRBV6-5 with TRBJ1-5; TRBD1 matches at 9 bases. V shed 6 bases and J 6 bases; nucleotides not matched to a gene: 9. Germline V gives CDR1 MNHEY, CDR2 SVGAGI. The CDR3 sequence is 15 residues long. As DNA, the CDR3 is TGTGCCAGCAGGCCCGGGACAGGGAGCTCTCAGCCCCAGCATTTT. It specifies CASRPGTGSSQPQHF.

This chain uses TRBV6-6 with TRBJ2-7; no clear D gene. Germline V gives CDR1 MNHNY, CDR2 SVGAGI (reference sequence). V lost 1 base, J lost 7 bases, and 8 bases lay in between. The CDR3 contains 12 residues. CDR3 amino acids: CASSYFYREQYF. The CDR3 coding sequence is TGTGCCAGCAGTTACTTTTATAGAGAGCAGTACTTC.

This chain joins TRBV6-5 and TRBJ2-4; no clear D gene. This CDR3 has 16 amino acids. Germline V lookup: CDR1 MNHEY, CDR2 SVGAGI. The V end lost 4 bases, the J end lost 0 bases, and 13 bases lay between the germline ends. The CDR3 nucleotides read TGTGCCAGCAGTTCCGGTACCGATATAGCCAAAAACATTCAGTACTTC. This translates into CASSSGTDIAKNIQYF.

The rearrangement joins TRBV30 to TRBJ1-5, with D unclear. The ends were cut back, 1 base at V and 6 bases at J, with 22 bases in the middle. Germline V gene data show CDR1 as GTSNPN and CDR2 as SVGIG (reference sequence). CDR3 length: 17 residues. CDR3 in amino acids: CAWSASRIGPKGQPQHF. CDR3 sequence (DNA): TGTGCCTGGAGTGCCTCCCGGATCGGCCCTAAGGGTCAGCCCCAGCATTTT.

The chain carries TRBV7-6 and TRBJ2-1; a possible D gene is TRBD1 (5 bases). V lost 0 bases, J lost 2 bases, and 11 bases lay in between. The CDR3 loop spans 16 amino acids. Per germline, CDR1 SGHVS and CDR2 FNYEAQ. CDR3 nucleotide sequence: TGTGCCAGCAGCTTAGCTCAGGGAATCACCTACAATGAGCAGTTCTTC. It codes for CASSLAQGITYNEQFF.

This clone has just one count. The chain carries TRBV9 and TRBJ2-2; D is unresolved. CDR1 is SGDLS and CDR2 is YYNGEE in the germline V gene. V was cut by 0 bases and J by 4 bases, with 4 bases left in between. CDR3 length equals 13 residues. The CDR3 DNA follows: TGTGCCAGCAGCGTAGTTACCACCGGGGAGCTGTTTTTT. Its protein is CASSVVTTGELFF.

This clone was seen a few times. The chain links TRBV5-1 to TRBJ1-1; TRBD1 matches 8 bases. With V trimmed by 2 bases and J by 2 bases, 11 bases remained unmatched. The germline V gene encodes CDR1 SGHRS and CDR2 YFSETQ. This CDR3 comprises 17 residues. CDR3 nucleotide sequence: TGCGCCAGCAGCTTTAAGGACAGGGACGGGAAAAACACTGAAGCTTTCTTT. Translating it yields CASSFKDRDGKNTEAFF.

The chain carries TRBV4-3 and TRBJ2-7, with D hard to call. The CDR3 contains 15 residues. CDR1 and CDR2 from the germline V gene are LGHNA and YSLEER. Deletions cut 0 bases from V and 2 bases from J, with 11 bases between. CDR3 region: CASSQDWGGTYEQYF. CDR3 nucleotide sequence: TGCGCCAGCAGCCAAGATTGGGGTGGAACCTACGAGCAGTACTTC.

The V and J genes are TRBV19 and TRBJ2-7, with D possibly being TRBD1 or TRBD2 (5 bases each). CDR3 length: 15 amino acids. Germline CDR1 is LNHDA and CDR2 is SQIVND (reference sequence). Trimming left V 5 bases short and J 0 bases short, with 14 bases between. The DNA of the CDR3 is TGTGCCAGTAGTGCCGGGTGGGGACCCTCCTACGAGCAGTACTTC. This sequence encodes CASSAGWGPSYEQYF.

The chain links TRBV21-1 to TRBJ2-5. TRBV21-1 is tagged as a pseudogene. This CDR3 is built from 14 residues. In DNA, the CDR3 is TGTGCCAGCAGAGGGATAGGGAATCTGGAGACCCAGTACTTC. Protein: CASRGIGNLETQYF.

The genes are TRBV11-2 and TRBJ1-1, with a weak D call TRBD1 (5 bases). V was trimmed by 1 base and J by 2 bases, leaving 20 bases between them. Germline CDR1 reads SGHAT; CDR2 reads FQNNGV. This CDR3 spans 18 amino acids. In DNA, the CDR3 is TGTGCCAGCAGCTTAGTCGTACCGGGACCGATATTTAACACTGAAGCTTTCTTT. It is translated as CASSLVVPGPIFNTEAFF.

The chain joins TRBV18 to TRBJ1-4; TRBD1 is a possible D gene (5 bases). This CDR3 contains 13 residues. Germline CDR1 KGHSH, CDR2 LQKENI. With 8 bases removed from V and 6 bases from J, the gap between germline ends came to 13 bases. In nucleotides, the CDR3 is TGTGCCAGCAACCAGGGTTGGCATGAAAAACTGTTTTTT. It encodes CASNQGWHEKLFF.

Details on this clone: Its ends do not fully match the called genes, so a read error is possible. The rearrangement joins TRBV7-7 to TRBJ2-7, with D possibly TRBD2 on 5 matching bases. Germline loops: CDR1 SSHAT, CDR2 FNYEAQ (reference sequence). This CDR3 is built from 13 residues. CDR3 DNA: TGTGCTAGCAGCTTAGATGCGGGCTCCGAGCAGTACTTC. It specifies CASSLDAGSEQYF.

V usage is TRBV5-6 and J usage is TRBJ1-1, with no clear D. V lost 4 bases and J 4 bases, leaving 11 bases between the germline ends. There are 13 residues in the CDR3. The V gene's germline CDR1 is SGHDT and CDR2 YYEEEE. The CDR3 reads CASSQVLFTEAFF. CDR3 nucleotide sequence: TGTGCCAGCAGCCAGGTGCTTTTCACTGAAGCTTTCTTT.

V and J are TRBV30 and TRBJ1-2; D might be TRBD1 (6 bases). V gave up 3 bases and J gave up 2 bases, with 16 bases separating them. CDR3 length equals 15 residues. Per germline, CDR1 GTSNPN and CDR2 SVGIG (reference sequence). CDR3 DNA: TGTGCCTGGAGAGAGGGGGGCAGAACGAACTATGGCTACACCTTC. Protein sequence: CAWREGGRTNYGYTF.

This chain connects TRBV15 to TRBJ1-5, with 8 bases lining up with TRBD1. This CDR3 comprises 14 residues. J lost 4 bases, V lost 9 bases, and 8 bases had no gene match. From germline, CDR1 is LNHNV and CDR2 YYDKDF (reference sequence). The CDR3 is CATRRGQENQPQHF. Here the CDR3 DNA reads TGTGCCACTAGGAGGGGACAGGAGAATCAGCCCCAGCATTTT.

The chain's CDR3 is CAWNSLGGNQPQHF. CDR3 nucleotide sequence: TGTGCCTGGAATTCCCTGGGGGGTAATCAGCCCCAGCATTTT. This chain joins TRBV30 and TRBJ1-5, with a tentative D call TRBD1 (5 bases). The CDR3 totals 14 residues. The V and J ends lost 4 bases and 4 bases respectively, with 14 bases between them. In germline, CDR1 is GTSNPN, CDR2 SVGIG (reference sequence).

This chain connects TRBV25-1 to TRBJ1-1; D is unclear. The CDR3 consists of 13 residues. Germline V gene lookup returns CDR1 MGHDK and CDR2 SYGVNS. V lost 2 bases to trimming and J lost 3 bases, with 7 bases between them. The CDR3: CASSEIGYTEAFF. DNA of the CDR3: TGTGCCAGCAGTGAAATCGGCTACACTGAAGCTTTCTTT.

The rearrangement joins TRBV19 to TRBJ1-2; 7 bases match TRBD1. The CDR3 length is 15 residues. The ends lost 2 bases at V and 8 bases at J; junction bases unmatched: 11. CDR1 is LNHDA, CDR2 SQIVND, per germline (reference sequence). The CDR3 here is CASSIIWDRGNGYTF. CDR3 nucleotides: TGTGCCAGTAGTATAATTTGGGACAGAGGTAACGGCTACACCTTC.

This rearrangement joins TRBV7-2 to TRBJ1-2; D gene unclear. V was trimmed by 3 bases and J by 2 bases, leaving 10 bases between them. CDR3 length equals 14 residues. Germline values: CDR1 SGHTA, CDR2 FQGNSA. CDR3 nucleotides: TGTGCCAGCAGCTTTGAGCCGGGGAACTATGGCTACACCTTC. Its translation is CASSFEPGNYGYTF.

The chain couples TRBV5-1 to TRBJ1-6, with unresolved D. The germline V and J ends were trimmed by 0 bases and 8 bases, with 12 bases remaining between them. The CDR3 runs to 15 residues. Germline CDR1 reads SGHRS; CDR2 reads YFSETQ. In DNA form, the CDR3 reads TGCGCCAGCAGCTTGGATCCGGGAGAGTATTCACCCCTCCACTTT. This sequence encodes CASSLDPGEYSPLHF.